These T cell receptor beta chains were read from a single sample in a study of siplizumab effects on memory and regulatory T cells. Method: immunoSEQ multiplex PCR; TCRdb's copy keeps in-frame clones and lacks some. The sample contains more than 95,000 clones, approximately 93% of which appear only once. Material: Tregs sorted from blood. Receptors were obtained from a human donor in good health. Each CDR3 is given with its conserved first and last residue. The D gene is left open where the match is weak. Some rows mark clone size as missing; the rest say once, few, many or name a class of expanded clone.

D gene: -; clone size: -; J gene: TRBJ2-1; V gene: TRBV20-1; CDR3 DNA: TGCAGTGCAACGCCTGGCAATGAGCAGTTCTTC; CDR3 protein: CSATPGNEQFF
D gene: TRBD2; clone size: few; J gene: TRBJ2-1; V gene: TRBV2; CDR3 DNA: TGTGCCAGCAGTGAAACGAGCGGGGGTTACAATGAGCAGTTCTTC; CDR3 protein: CASSETSGGYNEQFF
D gene: -; clone size: -; J gene: TRBJ2-4; V gene: TRBV2; CDR3 DNA: TGTGCCAGCAGTGACAGAGCCAAAAACATTCAGTACTTC; CDR3 protein: CASSDRAKNIQYF
D gene: -; clone size: -; J gene: TRBJ1-2; V gene: TRBV10-2; CDR3 DNA: TGCGCCAGCAGTAGGGCGGGTTCAGGCTACACCTTC; CDR3 protein: CASSRAGSGYTF
D gene: -; clone size: -; J gene: TRBJ1-5; V gene: TRBV10-2; CDR3 DNA: TGCGCCAGCAGTGAAAGGGGGCCCCAGCATTTT; CDR3 protein: CASSERGPQHF
D gene: -; clone size: -; J gene: TRBJ2-1; V gene: TRBV10-2; CDR3 DNA: TGCGCCAGCAGTTTGACGGGTAGCTCCTACAATGAGCAGTTCTTC; CDR3 protein: CASSLTGSSYNEQFF
D gene: TRBD1; clone size: -; J gene: TRBJ2-2; V gene: TRBV27; CDR3 DNA: TGTGCCAGCGCGGACAGGAGGAACACCGGGGAGCTGTTTTTT; CDR3 protein: CASADRRNTGELFF
D gene: TRBD2; clone size: -; J gene: TRBJ2-7; V gene: TRBV13; CDR3 DNA: TGTGCCAGCAGTAAAGCGGGATCGACTTACGAGCAGTACTTC; CDR3 protein: CASSKAGSTYEQYF
D gene: -; clone size: -; J gene: TRBJ2-5; V gene: TRBV7-9; CDR3 DNA: TGTGCCAGCAGGTCTAGTCTGTGGACCGGGCGGGGAGAGACCCAGTACTTC; CDR3 protein: CASRSSLWTGRGETQYF
D gene: -; clone size: -; J gene: TRBJ2-1; V gene: TRBV5-1; CDR3 DNA: TGCGCCAGCAGCCCCGACAGGATCTTCTACAATGAGCAGTTCTTC; CDR3 protein: CASSPDRIFYNEQFF
D gene: -; clone size: once; J gene: TRBJ2-7; V gene: TRBV2; CDR3 DNA: TGTGCCAGCAGCCCGTTAGGAGGGGGAGCCTACGAGCAGTACTTC; CDR3 protein: CASSPLGGGAYEQYF
D gene: -; clone size: -; J gene: TRBJ2-2; V gene: TRBV4-1; CDR3 DNA: TGCGCCAGCAGCCAAGGGGAAAGGGGCTACTACACCGGGGAGCTGTTTTTT; CDR3 protein: CASSQGERGYYTGELFF
D gene: -; clone size: -; J gene: TRBJ2-7; V gene: TRBV5-1; CDR3 DNA: TGCGCCAGCAGCAAAGGACTCGGGGAGCAGTACTTC; CDR3 protein: CASSKGLGEQYF
D gene: -; clone size: -; J gene: TRBJ2-7; V gene: TRBV7-8; CDR3 DNA: TGTGCCAGCAGCTTAGCTGGCTTCTACGAGCAGTACTTC; CDR3 protein: CASSLAGFYEQYF
D gene: -; clone size: once; J gene: TRBJ1-5; V gene: TRBV19; CDR3 DNA: TGTGCCAGTAGTTCCCGTCACGGGAATAGCAATCAGCCCCAGCATTTT; CDR3 protein: CASSSRHGNSNQPQHF
D gene: -; clone size: -; J gene: TRBJ2-2; V gene: TRBV5-6; CDR3 DNA: TGTGCCAGCAGCTTCGGGCAGAACACCGGGGAGCTGTTTTTT; CDR3 protein: CASSFGQNTGELFF
D gene: -; clone size: -; J gene: TRBJ1-2; V gene: TRBV7-8; CDR3 DNA: TGTGCCAGCAGCTTAGTCGAAGGACGGTTAGCTAACTATGGCTACACCTTC; CDR3 protein: CASSLVEGRLANYGYTF
D gene: -; clone size: -; J gene: TRBJ2-3; V gene: TRBV20-1; CDR3 DNA: TGCAGTGCCCAGGGGATGTCGCAGTATTTT; CDR3 protein: CSAQGMSQYF
D gene: -; clone size: -; J gene: TRBJ2-7; V gene: TRBV27; CDR3 DNA: TGTGCCAGCAGGCTGTGGGGAACCTACGAGCAGTACTTC; CDR3 protein: CASRLWGTYEQYF
D gene: -; clone size: -; J gene: TRBJ2-3; V gene: TRBV5-6; CDR3 DNA: TGTGCCAGCAGCAAAGGGGAAAATACGCAGTATTTT; CDR3 protein: CASSKGENTQYF
D gene: -; clone size: -; J gene: TRBJ1-1; V gene: TRBV5-5; CDR3 DNA: TGTGCCAGCAGCTCGGGACCTACTTTGCACACTGAAGCTTTCTTT; CDR3 protein: CASSSGPTLHTEAFF
D gene: -; clone size: once; J gene: TRBJ2-7; V gene: TRBV6-5; CDR3 DNA: TGTGCCAGCAGTTACTCGCAGGGGGGTACCTACGAGCAGTACTTC; CDR3 protein: CASSYSQGGTYEQYF
D gene: TRBD2; clone size: -; J gene: TRBJ2-1; V gene: TRBV10-2; CDR3 DNA: TGCGCCAGCAGTGAGCGGCTAGCGGTCTACAATGAGCAGTTCTTC; CDR3 protein: CASSERLAVYNEQFF
D gene: -; clone size: -; J gene: TRBJ1-2; V gene: TRBV6-6; CDR3 DNA: TGTGCCAGCAGTTACTCAGGCCTCTATGGCTACACCTTC; CDR3 protein: CASSYSGLYGYTF
D gene: -; clone size: -; J gene: TRBJ1-6; V gene: TRBV19; CDR3 DNA: TGTGCCAGTAAGTCCCGGGAGACCTATAATTCACCCCTCCACTTT; CDR3 protein: CASKSRETYNSPLHF
D gene: -; clone size: -; J gene: TRBJ2-7; V gene: TRBV7-8; CDR3 DNA: TGTGCCAGCAGCCTGGGCAGGAGCTACGAGCAGTACTTC; CDR3 protein: CASSLGRSYEQYF
D gene: -; clone size: -; J gene: TRBJ1-2; V gene: TRBV19; CDR3 DNA: TGTGCCAGTAGTCCTCAGATCGACTATGGCTACACCTTC; CDR3 protein: CASSPQIDYGYTF
D gene: -; clone size: few; J gene: TRBJ1-6; V gene: TRBV4-1; CDR3 DNA: TGCGCCAGCAGCCCTTACATGAGCTCCTATAATTCACCCCTCCACTTT; CDR3 protein: CASSPYMSSYNSPLHF
D gene: TRBD2; clone size: -; J gene: TRBJ2-1; V gene: TRBV5-1; CDR3 DNA: TGCGCCAGCAGGTCGCCGGGAGGAAGTTACAATGAGCAGTTCTTC; CDR3 protein: CASRSPGGSYNEQFF
D gene: TRBD1; clone size: -; J gene: TRBJ1-1; V gene: TRBV7-8; CDR3 DNA: TGTGCCAGCAGCTTAGTGGGGACAGGGGTCGGCGGAGCTTTCTTT; CDR3 protein: CASSLVGTGVGGAFF
D gene: -; clone size: once; J gene: TRBJ1-5; V gene: TRBV11-2; CDR3 DNA: TGTGCCAGCAGCTTAGGTAGGACTCAGCCCCAGCATTTT; CDR3 protein: CASSLGRTQPQHF
D gene: TRBD2; clone size: -; J gene: TRBJ2-2; V gene: TRBV9; CDR3 DNA: TGTGCCAGCAGCGTGACTAGCGGGAGTACCGGGGAGCTGTTTTTT; CDR3 protein: CASSVTSGSTGELFF
D gene: -; clone size: -; J gene: TRBJ1-4; V gene: TRBV28; CDR3 DNA: TGTGCCAGCAGTTTACAGGGGATAAGTGAAAAACTGTTTTTT; CDR3 protein: CASSLQGISEKLFF
D gene: -; clone size: once; J gene: TRBJ1-1; V gene: TRBV21-1; CDR3 DNA: TGTGCCAGCAGCACCCTGACAGGGGCTATCACTGAAGCTTTCTTT; CDR3 protein: CASSTLTGAITEAFF
D gene: -; clone size: -; J gene: TRBJ2-7; V gene: TRBV27; CDR3 DNA: TGTGCCAGCAGTTTCTCCGGTGGGCTGGGGTGGTACTTC; CDR3 protein: CASSFSGGLGWYF
D gene: -; clone size: few; J gene: TRBJ2-6; V gene: TRBV10-3; CDR3 DNA: TGTGCCATCAGTGAGTCGGCAGGGGCGAGCTCTGGGGCCAACGTCCTGACTTTC; CDR3 protein: CAISESAGASSGANVLTF
D gene: -; clone size: -; J gene: TRBJ1-2; V gene: TRBV6-5; CDR3 DNA: TGTGCCAGCAGCTGGACAATCGGCTATGGCTACACCTTC; CDR3 protein: CASSWTIGYGYTF
D gene: -; clone size: -; J gene: TRBJ1-1; V gene: TRBV11-2; CDR3 DNA: TGTGCCAGCAGCTCGGGAATGAACACTGAAGCTTTCTTT; CDR3 protein: CASSSGMNTEAFF
D gene: -; clone size: -; J gene: TRBJ2-4; V gene: TRBV7-2; CDR3 DNA: TGTGCCAGCAGCTTAGTCAGTGTTCTAGCCAAAAACATTCAGTACTTC; CDR3 protein: CASSLVSVLAKNIQYF
D gene: -; clone size: -; J gene: TRBJ1-1; V gene: TRBV19; CDR3 DNA: TGTGCCAGTAGGTCCGGGGCCACAGCGGGGAACACTGAAGCTTTCTTT; CDR3 protein: CASRSGATAGNTEAFF
D gene: -; clone size: -; J gene: TRBJ2-3; V gene: TRBV11-3; CDR3 DNA: TGTGCCAGCAGCTTAGAGGACAGTACAGATACGCAGTATTTT; CDR3 protein: CASSLEDSTDTQYF
D gene: TRBD2; clone size: -; J gene: TRBJ2-1; V gene: TRBV5-1; CDR3 DNA: TGCGCCAGCAGCGCAGACTCTAGCGGGCAGTTCTTC; CDR3 protein: CASSADSSGQFF
D gene: -; clone size: -; J gene: TRBJ1-4; V gene: TRBV5-1; CDR3 DNA: TGCGCCAGCAACCCTGACGGGGGGGAGGAAAAACTGTTTTTT; CDR3 protein: CASNPDGGEEKLFF
D gene: TRBD2; clone size: -; J gene: TRBJ2-3; V gene: TRBV5-1; CDR3 DNA: TGCGCCAGCATCTTACACCCGGGACTAGTCTCAGATACGCAGTATTTT; CDR3 protein: CASILHPGLVSDTQYF
D gene: -; clone size: once; J gene: TRBJ2-1; V gene: TRBV6-5; CDR3 DNA: TGTGCCATAACCCCACGCGGGGGCCTGGTCGAGCAGTTCTTC; CDR3 protein: CAITPRGGLVEQFF
D gene: TRBD1; clone size: -; J gene: TRBJ2-7; V gene: TRBV7-9; CDR3 DNA: TGTGCCAGCAGCCCAGACAGGGGGCCCTCCTACGAGCAGTACTTC; CDR3 protein: CASSPDRGPSYEQYF
D gene: -; clone size: -; J gene: TRBJ1-2; V gene: TRBV5-5; CDR3 DNA: TGTGCCAGCAGCTTCGGGGGAAACTATGGCTACACCTTC; CDR3 protein: CASSFGGNYGYTF
D gene: -; clone size: -; J gene: TRBJ2-1; V gene: TRBV5-4; CDR3 DNA: TGTGCCAGCAGCCACTGGTTGGGGCAGGCCAAGCACAATGAGCAGTTCTTC; CDR3 protein: CASSHWLGQAKHNEQFF
D gene: TRBD1; clone size: once; J gene: TRBJ2-7; V gene: TRBV5-1; CDR3 DNA: TGCGCCAGCAGACAACCTACCCCCGGGACAGGGACCTACGAGCAGTACTTC; CDR3 protein: CASRQPTPGTGTYEQYF
D gene: -; clone size: -; J gene: TRBJ1-2; V gene: TRBV19; CDR3 DNA: TGTGCCAGTAGTATACAGGGTGGCGGCTACACCTTC; CDR3 protein: CASSIQGGGYTF
D gene: -; clone size: -; J gene: TRBJ1-2; V gene: TRBV6-5; CDR3 DNA: TGTGCCAGCAGTTGGAGAAGGGAAAATGGCTACACCTTC; CDR3 protein: CASSWRRENGYTF